The 27 T cell receptor beta chains reported below all come from one sample, sequenced in a study of tumor and adjacent non-tumor tissue in lung cancer. A modified ARM-PCR protocol with three rounds of nested PCR amplified TCRbeta. From the multiplex PCR reads, TCRdb called clonotypes with MiXCR, one entry per CDR3 protein. The repertoire holds about 86,000 distinct CDR3 sequences, with under 80% as singletons. No cell sorting was done before RNA was extracted from the tissue. This non-tumor lung sample came from over 3 cm beyond the tumor edge. What was sequenced was distant non-tumor lung tissue. The receptors were sampled from a woman aged 50 to 60 with non-small cell lung cancer.

Turning to this clonotype: The germline gene is not matched at one end of the junction; a read error may be the cause. This chain uses TRBV11-2 with TRBJ2-7; TRBD1 matches 9 bases. CDR1 and CDR2 from the germline V gene are SGHAT and FQNNGV. The CDR3 runs 15 residues. The CDR3 DNA is TGTGCTATCAGCACCGGGACAGGGCGCACCTACGAGGAGTACTTC. Encoded protein: CAISTGTGRTYEEYF.

The V and J genes are TRBV12-3 or TRBV12-4 and TRBJ1-5; D perhaps matches TRBD1 (5 bases). The CDR3 loop spans 13 amino acids. Written as DNA, the CDR3 is TGTACCGGCAAGGGCAGGGGCAATCAGCCCCAGCATTTT. This translates into CTGKGRGNQPQHF.

This clonotype occurred many times. The J gene is TRBJ1-3, the V gene TRBV28; 7 positions match TRBD1. Germline assignment: CDR1 MDHEN and CDR2 SYDVKM. The CDR3 loop spans 13 amino acids. Unmatched junction bases numbered 6, after V lost 7 bases and J lost 6 bases. The CDR3 protein is CASIGRGLNTIYF. The CDR3 DNA reads TGTGCCAGCATCGGTAGGGGGCTAAACACCATATATTTT. The whole variable domain, filled in from reference TRBV28 and TRBJ1-3, reads DVKVTQSSRYLVKRTGEKVFLECVQDMDHENMFWYRQDPGLGLRLIYFSYDVKMKEKGDIPEGYSVSREKKERFSLILESASTNQTSMYLCASIGRGLNTIYFGEGSWLTVV.

A single count supports this clonotype. The chain has TRBV4-1 and TRBJ2-7; D might be TRBD1 or TRBD2, each matching 5 bases. CDR1 is MGHRA, CDR2 YSYEKL, per germline. The CDR3 is 15 amino acids. The CDR3 coding sequence is TGCGAAGGCAGCCAAGATCAGGGACGGCACTACGAGCAGTACTTC. Encoded protein: CEGSQDQGRHYEQYF.

The chain employs TRBV28 and TRBJ1-5; the match to TRBD1 covers 7 bases. The CDR3 has 16 residues. Germline V gene lookup returns CDR1 MDHEN and CDR2 SYDVKM. CDR3 nucleotide sequence: TGTGTCAACAGTTTCAGGGGGGGATATAGCAATCAGCCCCAGCATTTT. Its protein product is CVNSFRGGYSNQPQHF.

The rearrangement links TRBV6-1 to TRBJ1-2; D not resolved. The V gene lost 6 bases and the J gene lost 4 bases, with 6 bases spanning the gap. Germline CDR1 reads MNHNS; CDR2 reads SASEGT. The CDR3 sequence is 11 residues long. CDR3 loop: CASRVGYGYTF. The CDR3 nucleotides read TGTGCCAGCAGGGTGGGCTATGGCTACACCTTC.

The chain combines TRBV6-5 with TRBJ2-1, with unresolved D. V was trimmed by 4 bases and J by 11 bases, leaving 18 bases between them. CDR1 and CDR2 (germline): MNHEY, SVGAGI. The CDR3 extends over 14 amino acids. CDR3 residues: CASSSYLDRAKQFF. The CDR3 bases are TGTGCCAGCAGTTCCTACTTAGATCGGGCCAAGCAGTTCTTC.

The CDR3 DNA is TGTGCCAGAACCAAAGATTGTACCACAGATACGCAGTATTTT. It encodes CARTKDCTTDTQYF. The rearrangement joins TRBV6-6 to TRBJ2-3; D not certain. This CDR3 has 14 residues. V gave up 9 bases and J gave up 2 bases, with 15 bases separating them. The germline V gene has CDR1 MNHNY and CDR2 SVGAGI (reference sequence).

This clonotype was found a few times. Its ends do not fully match the called genes, so a read error is possible. The rearrangement uses TRBV12-3 or TRBV12-4 and TRBJ2-5; no reliable D call. This CDR3 region has 13 residues. The CDR3, as DNA: TGTGCCAGCAGTTTAAGATCCGGAGAGACCCAGTATTTC. Translation gives CASSLRSGETQYF.

The rearrangement links TRBV29-1 to TRBJ2-7; 10 bases line up with TRBD2. CDR1 SQVTM and CDR2 ANQGSEA come from the germline V gene. The CDR3 is 13 residues long. The junction had 12 bases not matched to a gene; V was cut back by 8 bases and J by 8 bases. The CDR3 loop reads CSFISGRAIQQYF. CDR3 coding DNA: TGCAGCTTCATCAGCGGGAGGGCAATCCAGCAGTACTTC.

This clonotype was picked up a small number of times. The V and J genes are TRBV11-3 and TRBJ2-3; 7 bases fit TRBD2. The CDR3 runs 17 residues. The ends lost 4 bases at V and 2 bases at J; junction bases unmatched: 12. Per the germline V gene, CDR1 is SGHNT and CDR2 is YENEEA. The CDR3 bases are TGTGCCAGCAGCTCCTTAGGGAGGGGATCACACACAGATACGCAGTATTTT. Translating it yields CASSSLGRGSHTDTQYF.

The rearrangement joins TRBV6-5 to TRBJ1-1; D call uncertain. There are 13 residues in the CDR3. V shed 7 bases and J shed 11 bases, with 20 bases lying between them. Germline V gene sequence: CDR1 MNHEY, CDR2 SVGAGI. In nucleotides, the CDR3 is TGTGCCAGCATTACGACCTCAGGATCGTGGGCTTTCTTT. Its protein product is CASITTSGSWAFF.

In regard to this clonotype: The CDR3 does not close with the conserved phenylalanine or tryptophan, likely indicating a read error. This rearrangement joins TRBV28 to TRBJ1-1; 9 nucleotides align to TRBD1. The trim removed 8 bases at V and 5 bases at J, leaving 12 bases unmatched. CDR1 MDHEN and CDR2 SYDVKM come from the germline V gene. The CDR3 spans 15 residues. CDR3 loop: CASATEGTGLTEAFV. The CDR3 DNA is TGTGCCAGCGCGACCGAAGGGACAGGGTTAACTGAAGCTTTCGTA.

The gene calls are TRBV6-5 and TRBJ2-1; no clear D. The CDR3 spans 17 residues. In germline, CDR1 is MNHEY, CDR2 SVGAGI. The CDR3 DNA follows: TGTGCTAACAGTTACTCCTTTGCCCCCGGCTCCTACAATGAGCAGTTCTTC. Its translation: CANSYSFAPGSYNEQFF.

A note on this clonotype: The junction departs from the called germline gene at one end, perhaps through a read error. This rearrangement joins TRBV4-1 to TRBJ1-1, with D hard to call. The CDR3 loop spans 14 amino acids. CDR1 and CDR2 (germline): MGHRA, YSYEKL. The CDR3 nucleotides read TGCGCCGGCAGCCAGGATCGATCGAGCACTGAAGCTTTCTTT. Translating gives CAGSQDRSSTEAFF.

As for this clonotype: This may be a read error, as it is one base from a much larger clone. The V call is TRBV30, the J call TRBJ2-3; TRBD2 is a possible D gene (5 bases). Germline V lookup: CDR1 GTSNPN, CDR2 SVGIG (reference sequence). The ends were cut back, 7 bases at V and 5 bases at J, with 16 bases in the middle. This CDR3 contains 13 residues. The CDR3 reads CAFGGWGIDTQYF. The CDR3 coding sequence is TGTGCCTTCGGCGGGTGGGGTATAGATACGCAGTATTTT.

The chain couples TRBV4-2 to TRBJ2-7; 9 bases are a match to TRBD2. The germline V gene encodes CDR1 LGHNA and CDR2 YNFKEQ. This CDR3 spans 15 amino acids. V lost 2 bases and J lost 12; bases outside the gene matches: 14. The CDR3 loop is CASSQKSGGRAVRYF. Here the CDR3 DNA reads TGTGCCAGCAGCCAAAAGTCCGGCGGGAGGGCCGTGCGGTACTTC.

This chain uses TRBV29-1 with TRBJ2-1; TRBD2 is a possible D gene (5 bases). Germline-derived CDR1 and CDR2 are SQVTM and ANQGSEA. This CDR3 is built from 17 residues. The CDR3, as DNA: TGCAGTGTTTCCCCCCCCTTTAGCGTGAGGGCGCGGAATAAGCAGTTCTTC. This sequence encodes CSVSPPFSVRARNKQFF.

In this sample, this clonotype turned up once. This chain links TRBV12-3 or TRBV12-4 with TRBJ2-3, with 13 bases matching TRBD2. The CDR3 has 16 residues. CDR3 loop: CVNGPGLAGDRRTQYF. The CDR3 DNA is TGTGTCAACGGCCCCGGACTAGCGGGAGATCGACGTACGCAGTATTTT.

This clonotype was recorded once. One end of the junction varies from germline; a read error may be responsible. The J gene is TRBJ2-3, the V gene TRBV18, with 7 positions matching TRBD2. The germline V gene has CDR1 KGHSH and CDR2 LQKENI. This CDR3 is 14 amino acids long. CDR3: CASSEGGPRDRQYF. As DNA, the CDR3 is TGTGCCAGCTCAGAGGGAGGGCCTCGAGATAGGCAGTATTTT. The variable domain in full, with the rest retrieved from reference TRBV18 and TRBJ2-3, is NAGVMQNPRHLVRRRGQEARLRCSPMKGHSHVYWYRQLPEEGLKFMVYLQKENIIDESGMPKERFSAEFPKEGPSILRIQQVVRGDSAAYFCASSEGGPRDRQYFGPGTRLTVL.

With respect to this clonotype: The junction departs from the called germline gene at one end, perhaps through a read error. The chain couples TRBV29-1 to TRBJ2-3; 7 bases fit TRBD2. The CDR3 has 17 residues. The germline V gene has CDR1 SQVTM and CDR2 ANQGSEA. This CDR3 reads CSVEIGDAGASTDTQYF. Written as DNA, the CDR3 is TGCAGCGTTGAAATCGGCGACGCGGGAGCGAGCACAGATACACAGTATTTT.

The sample holds one count of this clonotype. Compared with germline, one end of the junction differs, possibly owing to a read error. The chain has TRBV6-6 and TRBJ2-6; D not certain. The CDR3 spans 14 residues. The germline CDR1 and CDR2 sequences are MNHNY and SVGAGI (reference sequence). The CDR3 loop reads CVSLVLSGANVLTF. CDR3 DNA: TGTGTCAGCCTTGTGCTCTCTGGGGCCAACGTCCTGACTTTC.

On this clonotype itself: With a much larger clone just one base away, this may be a read error. The CDR3: CASSLAFGQGTDTQYF. CDR3 DNA sequence: TGCGCCAGCAGCTTGGCCTTCGGCCAGGGAACAGATACGCAGTATTTT. The rearrangement joins TRBV5-1 to TRBJ2-3; D may be TRBD1 (5 bases). V lost 0 bases and J 3 bases, leaving 14 bases between the germline ends. This CDR3 is built from 16 residues. The germline CDR1 and CDR2 sequences are SGHRS and YFSETQ.

To note about this clonotype: Here the CDR3 omits its conserved ending phenylalanine or tryptophan, so a read error is the likely source. This chain joins TRBV20-1 and TRBJ2-1; D is possibly TRBD1 (5 bases). From germline, CDR1 is DFQATT and CDR2 SNEGSKA (reference sequence). The CDR3 extends over 13 amino acids. DNA for the CDR3: TGCGGTGCTCCGTCGTTCCAGGGAAATGAGCAGTTCTCC. This translates into CGAPSFQGNEQFS.

In regard to this clonotype: A read error is likely, as this CDR3 ends without the conserved phenylalanine or tryptophan. This rearrangement joins TRBV12-3 or TRBV12-4 to TRBJ2-1; TRBD2 matches 8 bases. This CDR3 comprises 15 residues. In nucleotides, the CDR3 is TGTGTCAGCAGTTCCCCGGGGGGGGGATCTAATGAGCAGTTCTTA. Its protein product is CVSSSPGGGSNEQFL.

Points on this clonotype: An end of the junction does not agree with germline; a read error may underlie this. The chain joins TRBV10-3 to TRBJ2-4; 8 bases line up with TRBD2. CDR1 is ENHRY and CDR2 is SYGVKD in the germline V gene. This CDR3 region has 12 residues. In DNA, the CDR3 is TGTACCGCCGCTAAGACTAGCGAGGCTCGGAATTTC. It yields the protein CTAAKTSEARNF.

The table lists this clonotype with many counts. The rearrangement links TRBV28 to TRBJ2-1; tentatively, D is TRBD2 (5 bases). V lost 6 bases, J lost 8 bases, and 17 bases lay in between. CDR3 length: 14 amino acids. CDR1 and CDR2 (germline): MDHEN, SYDVKM. The CDR3 loop reads CASSSPGGNHEQFF. In DNA, the CDR3 is TGTGCCAGCAGCTCCCCAGGAGGCAATCATGAGCAGTTCTTC.